These 22 T cell receptor beta chains share one sample of origin, sequenced in a study of PD-1 blockade in classical Hodgkin lymphoma. As to time point: newly diagnosed, previously untreated cHL patient sample. Researchers report purifying CD4+ T cells from thawed PBMCs by magnetic negative selection. Clones were read by immunoSEQ multiplex PCR, and TCRdb kept only the in-frame ones, dropping some. The data hold roughly 15,000 clones, with around 92% observed a single time. Sequencing was carried out using CD4+ T cells from blood. The origin of the receptors is a human donor with classical Hodgkin lymphoma.

The V and J genes are TRBV28 and TRBJ1-5; weak D call: TRBD1 (5 bases). The ends were cut back, 0 bases at V and 11 bases at J, with 8 bases in the middle. From germline, CDR1 is MDHEN and CDR2 SYDVKM. The CDR3 runs to 12 residues. Here the CDR3 reads CASSLWPGAQHF. DNA for the CDR3: TGTGCCAGCAGTTTATGGCCGGGGGCCCAGCATTTT.

CDR3 in DNA: TGCAGCGTCGGAAAGCGGGTCGGCGGGGAGCTGTTTTTT. Translation: CSVGKRVGGELFF. The genes are TRBV29-1 and TRBJ2-2, with D tentatively TRBD2 (6 bases). Trimming took off 6 bases at V and 7 bases at J, with 15 bases between the two ends. Germline V CDR1 and CDR2: SQVTM, ANQGSEA. The CDR3 runs 13 residues.

Only one count was recorded for this clone. This chain joins TRBV6-6 and TRBJ1-1; TRBD1 aligns across 10 bases. The CDR3 length is 13 residues. Germline CDR1 is MNHNY and CDR2 is SVGAGI (reference sequence). Losses at the gene ends were 5 bases for V and 7 bases for J; bases not matched to a gene: 4. The CDR3 reads CASSPTGGSEAFF. In nucleotides, the CDR3 is TGTGCCAGCAGTCCGACAGGGGGCAGTGAAGCTTTCTTT.

The genes are TRBV14 and TRBJ1-1; D unclear. This CDR3 is 13 amino acids long. The V end lost 2 bases, the J end lost 0 bases, and 4 bases lay between the germline ends. Germline CDR1 reads SGHDN; CDR2 reads FVKESK. The CDR3 loop reads CASSQNLNTEAFF. As DNA, the CDR3 is TGTGCCAGCAGCCAAAACTTGAACACTGAAGCTTTCTTT.

This clone occurred once. The J gene is TRBJ1-1, the V gene TRBV2, with D possibly TRBD1 on 5 matching bases. Germline V lookup: CDR1 SNHLY, CDR2 FYNNEI. This CDR3 is 14 amino acids long. V was clipped by 6 bases and J by 1 base, with 12 bases between them. CDR3 nucleotide sequence: TGTGCCAGCAGCGAGGGACGGGCGAACACTGAAGCTTTCTTT. Protein: CASSEGRANTEAFF.

The chain is built from TRBV11-1 and TRBJ2-6; 9 bases are shared with TRBD1. From germline, CDR1 is SGHAT and CDR2 FQDESV (reference sequence). Germline trimming cut 6 bases from V and 1 base from J; bases unmatched to any gene: 13. The CDR3 totals 19 residues. The CDR3 coding sequence is TGTGCCAGCAGTTTATCCCCCGGGACAGGGTTTTCTGGGGCCAACGTCCTGACTTTC. Amino acid sequence: CASSLSPGTGFSGANVLTF.

The table lists this clone with a count of one. V usage is TRBV27 and J usage is TRBJ1-5; D perhaps matches TRBD1 (5 bases). V was trimmed by 2 bases and J by 3 bases, leaving 8 bases between them. The CDR3 spans 14 residues. Looked up from germline, CDR1 is MNHEY and CDR2 is SMNVEV (reference sequence). CDR3 sequence reads: CASSLRGDNQPQHF. For the CDR3, the DNA is TGTGCCAGCAGTTTACGGGGGGACAATCAGCCCCAGCATTTT.

The chain has TRBV2 and TRBJ2-3, with D perhaps TRBD2 (6 bases). Germline CDR1 reads SNHLY; CDR2 reads FYNNEI. CDR3 length equals 14 residues. The ends were cut back, 7 bases at V and 5 bases at J, with 16 bases in the middle. The CDR3 DNA sequence: TGTGCCAGCACCCGAGGGATAGCGGTAGATACGCAGTATTTT. Translated, it gives CASTRGIAVDTQYF.

This rearrangement joins TRBV20-1 to TRBJ1-2; perhaps TRBD1 as D (5 bases). Germline CDR1 is DFQATT and CDR2 is SNEGSKA (reference sequence). CDR3 size: 11 residues. V lost 3 bases to trimming and J lost 5 bases, with 7 bases between them. CDR3 sequence reads: CSASEGYGYTF. In DNA form, the CDR3 reads TGCAGTGCTAGCGAGGGGTATGGCTACACCTTC.

The gene calls are TRBV10-3 and TRBJ1-2; D possibly corresponds to TRBD1 (5 bases). V was cut by 4 bases and J by 6 bases, with 12 bases left in between. Germline lookup yields CDR1 ENHRY and CDR2 SYGVKD. This CDR3 contains 13 residues. The CDR3 coding sequence is TGTGCCATCAGTGTAGGCAGGGCGGATGGCTACACCTTC. Amino acids: CAISVGRADGYTF.

The chain has TRBV10-2 and TRBJ1-2; D uncertain. V was cut by 3 bases and J by 4 bases, with 9 bases left in between. CDR1 WSHSY and CDR2 SAAADI come from the germline V gene. The CDR3 has 13 residues. CDR3 amino acids: CASSDTSGYGYTF. The DNA of the CDR3 is TGCGCCAGCAGTGACACCTCCGGCTATGGCTACACCTTC.

The rearrangement links TRBV30 to TRBJ2-7; no reliable D call. Germline V lookup: CDR1 GTSNPN, CDR2 SVGIG (reference sequence). This CDR3 has 13 amino acids. Trimming took 2 bases from V and 2 from J, leaving 10 bases between them. The CDR3 coding sequence is TGTGCCTGGAGTCTGCTGAATGCCTACGAGCAGTACTTC. Protein product: CAWSLLNAYEQYF.

The chain couples TRBV5-1 to TRBJ1-2; the D is unclear. CDR3 length equals 13 residues. The ends were cut back, 5 bases at V and 3 bases at J, with 11 bases in the middle. Germline lookup yields CDR1 SGHRS and CDR2 YFSETQ. As DNA, the CDR3 is TGCGCCAGCAGTTCAGTCACTGACTATGGCTACACCTTC. This gives the protein CASSSVTDYGYTF.

The chain recombines TRBV5-1 with TRBJ1-1, with a tentative D call TRBD1 (5 bases). V was pared by 5 bases and J by 2 bases, with 13 bases between. Germline lookup yields CDR1 SGHRS and CDR2 YFSETQ. The length of the CDR3 is 14 residues. CDR3 in DNA: TGCGCCAGCAGAACCGGGACGGCAAACACTGAAGCTTTCTTT. Protein product: CASRTGTANTEAFF.

This clone was seen once. The V gene is TRBV30, the J gene TRBJ1-5, with 10 bases aligning to TRBD1. Germline V gene data show CDR1 as GTSNPN and CDR2 as SVGIG (reference sequence). V shed 3 bases, J shed 7 bases, and the junction held 6 bases outside the gene matches. The CDR3 consists of 14 residues. CDR3 protein: CAWSGQGGRQPQHF. The CDR3 nucleotides read TGTGCCTGGAGCGGACAGGGGGGACGGCAGCCCCAGCATTTT.

The chain has TRBV6-5 and TRBJ2-7; D remains ambiguous. CDR1 is MNHEY, CDR2 SVGAGI, per germline. The CDR3 is 13 residues long. Trimming took 6 bases from V and 5 from J, leaving 14 bases between them. The CDR3 coding sequence is TGTGCCAGCAGATACCGGTGGGCGAACGAGCAGTACTTC. Translated: CASRYRWANEQYF.

The chain joins TRBV10-3 to TRBJ2-7; D remains ambiguous. CDR1 is ENHRY and CDR2 is SYGVKD in the germline V gene. V dropped 10 bases and J dropped 1 base, with 14 bases sitting between them. This CDR3 is 13 amino acids long. The CDR3 here is CATCSPGSYEQYF. The CDR3, as DNA: TGTGCCACGTGTTCTCCCGGATCCTACGAGCAGTACTTC.

The V gene is TRBV27, the J gene TRBJ1-5, with D unresolved. CDR1 is MNHEY and CDR2 is SMNVEV in the germline V gene (reference sequence). Trimming removed 6 bases from V and 2 bases from J, with 17 bases in between. This CDR3 is 16 amino acids long. Written as DNA, the CDR3 is TGTGCCAGCAGCCTAAGGGTGGGTATCCGCAATCAGCCCCAGCATTTT. It codes for CASSLRVGIRNQPQHF.

The CDR3 loop is CASPPPGGRSYEQYF. DNA for the CDR3: TGTGCCAGCCCCCCACCGGGCGGCCGCTCCTACGAGCAGTACTTC. V is TRBV6-1 and J is TRBJ2-7; D gene unclear. CDR1 is MNHNS, CDR2 SASEGT, per germline. V lost 8 bases and J lost 0, with 17 bases in between. The CDR3 is made up of 15 amino acids.

The rearrangement links TRBV11-2 to TRBJ2-7; D is possibly TRBD1 or TRBD2 (5 bases each). The ends were cut back, 0 bases at V and 2 bases at J, with 11 bases in the middle. Germline CDR1 SGHAT, CDR2 FQNNGV. The CDR3 spans 15 residues. CDR3 in DNA: TGTGCCAGCAGCTTAGAGCGGGTGGGGGCCTACGAGCAGTACTTC. This translates into CASSLERVGAYEQYF.

The chain combines TRBV30 with TRBJ1-2; D unclear. In germline, CDR1 is GTSNPN, CDR2 SVGIG (reference sequence). The CDR3 spans 11 residues. With 4 bases removed from V and 7 bases from J, the gap between germline ends came to 10 bases. CDR3 DNA: TGTGCCTGGACCGCCTCCGGTGGCTACACCTTC. Translated, it gives CAWTASGGYTF.

The rearrangement joins TRBV30 to TRBJ2-7; D perhaps matches TRBD1 (6 bases). In germline, CDR1 is GTSNPN, CDR2 SVGIG (reference sequence). The CDR3 is 10 amino acids. V shed 6 bases and J shed 6 bases, with 9 bases lying between them. CDR3 sequence: CACTGCEQYF. The CDR3 coding sequence is TGTGCCTGCACAGGGTGCGAGCAGTACTTC. The full variable domain, in which reference TRBV30 and TRBJ2-7 provide the parts outside the CDR3, is SQTIHQWPATLVQPVGSPLSLECTVEGTSNPNLYWYRQAAGRGLQLLFYSVGIGQISSEVPQNLSASRPQDRQFILSSKKLLLSDSGFYLCACTGCEQYFGPGTRLTVT.